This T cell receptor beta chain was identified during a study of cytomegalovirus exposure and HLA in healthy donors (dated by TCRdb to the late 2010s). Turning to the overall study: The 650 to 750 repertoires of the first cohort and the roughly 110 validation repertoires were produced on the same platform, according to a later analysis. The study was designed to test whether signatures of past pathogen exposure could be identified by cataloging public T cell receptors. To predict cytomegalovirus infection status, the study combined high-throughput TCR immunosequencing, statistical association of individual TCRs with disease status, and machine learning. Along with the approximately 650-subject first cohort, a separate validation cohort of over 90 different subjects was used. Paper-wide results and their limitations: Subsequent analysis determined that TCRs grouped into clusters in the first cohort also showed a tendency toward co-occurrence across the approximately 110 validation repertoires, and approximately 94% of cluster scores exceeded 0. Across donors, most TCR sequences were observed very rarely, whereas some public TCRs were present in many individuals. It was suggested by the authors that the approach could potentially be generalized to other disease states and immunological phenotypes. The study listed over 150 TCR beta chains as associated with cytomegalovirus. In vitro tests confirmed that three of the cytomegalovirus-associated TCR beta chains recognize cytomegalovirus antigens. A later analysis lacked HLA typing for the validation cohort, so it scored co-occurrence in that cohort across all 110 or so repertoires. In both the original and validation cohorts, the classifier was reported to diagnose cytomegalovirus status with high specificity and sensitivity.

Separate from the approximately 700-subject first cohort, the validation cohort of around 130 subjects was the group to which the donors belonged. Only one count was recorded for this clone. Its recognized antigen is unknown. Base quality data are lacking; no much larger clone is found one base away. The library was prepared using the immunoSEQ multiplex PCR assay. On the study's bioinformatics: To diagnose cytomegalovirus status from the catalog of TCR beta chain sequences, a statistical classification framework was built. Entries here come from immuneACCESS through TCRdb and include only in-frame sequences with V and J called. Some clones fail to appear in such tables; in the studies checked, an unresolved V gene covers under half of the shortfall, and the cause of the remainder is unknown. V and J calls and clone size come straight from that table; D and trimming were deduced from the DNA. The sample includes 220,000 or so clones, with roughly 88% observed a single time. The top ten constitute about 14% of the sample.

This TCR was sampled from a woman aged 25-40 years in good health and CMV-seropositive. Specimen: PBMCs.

The DNA sequence is given as TGTGCCAGCTCTCCTTCAGGGGACAATCAGCCCCAGCATTTT. Its translation is CASSPSGDNQPQHF. The sequence links TRBV27 to TRBJ1-5; a weak D assignment points to TRBD1 (6 bases agree). CDR1 and CDR2, per the germline V gene (reference sequence), are MNHEY and SMNVEV. The junction shows trimming of 8 bases on V and 3 bases on J, plus 14 bases between the germline ends. From the cysteine through the phenylalanine, the CDR3 covers 14 amino acids. The only DNA kept is the CDR3, 42 bases in frame from the first base.